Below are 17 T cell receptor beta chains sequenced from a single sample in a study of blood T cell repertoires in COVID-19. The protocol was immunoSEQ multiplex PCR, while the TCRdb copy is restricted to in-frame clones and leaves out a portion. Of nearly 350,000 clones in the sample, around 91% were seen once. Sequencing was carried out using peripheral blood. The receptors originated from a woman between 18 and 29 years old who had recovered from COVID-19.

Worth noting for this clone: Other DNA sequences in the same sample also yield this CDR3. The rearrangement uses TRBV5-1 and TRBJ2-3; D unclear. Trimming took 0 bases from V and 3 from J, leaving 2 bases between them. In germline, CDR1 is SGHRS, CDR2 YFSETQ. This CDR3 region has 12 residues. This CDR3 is CASSLATDTQYF. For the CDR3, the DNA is TGCGCCAGCAGCTTGGCTACAGATACGCAGTATTTT.

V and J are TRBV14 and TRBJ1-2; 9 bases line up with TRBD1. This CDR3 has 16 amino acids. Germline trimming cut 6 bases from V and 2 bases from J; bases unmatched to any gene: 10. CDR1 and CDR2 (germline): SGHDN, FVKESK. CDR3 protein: CASSTGTGHFNYGYTF. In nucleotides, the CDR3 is TGTGCCAGCAGTACCGGGACAGGGCATTTCAACTATGGCTACACCTTC.

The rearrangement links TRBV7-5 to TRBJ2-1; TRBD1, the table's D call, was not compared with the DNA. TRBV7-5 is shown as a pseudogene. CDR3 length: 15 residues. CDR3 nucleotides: TGTGCCAGAAGCTTAGTTGTGCCCAGTTACAATGAGCAGTTCTTC. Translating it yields CARSLVVPSYNEQFF.

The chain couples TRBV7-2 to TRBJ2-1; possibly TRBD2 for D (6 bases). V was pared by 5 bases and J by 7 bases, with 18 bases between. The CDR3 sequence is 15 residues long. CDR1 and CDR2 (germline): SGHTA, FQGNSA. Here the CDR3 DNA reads TGTGCCAGCAGCCCCCGAGGGACGGGAGTGAATGAGCAGTTCTTC. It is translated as CASSPRGTGVNEQFF.

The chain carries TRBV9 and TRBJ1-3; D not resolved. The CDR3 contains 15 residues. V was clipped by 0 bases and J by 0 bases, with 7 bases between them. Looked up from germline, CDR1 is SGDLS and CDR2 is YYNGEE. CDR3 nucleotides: TGTGCCAGCAGCGTAGGGAGTAACTCTGGAAACACCATATATTTT. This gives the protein CASSVGSNSGNTIYF.

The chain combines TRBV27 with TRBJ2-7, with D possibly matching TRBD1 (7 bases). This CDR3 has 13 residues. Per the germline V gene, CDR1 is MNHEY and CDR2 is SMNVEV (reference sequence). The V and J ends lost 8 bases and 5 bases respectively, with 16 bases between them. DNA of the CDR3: TGTGCCAGCCAACTAGCAGGGGGTGACGAGCAGTACGTC. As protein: CASQLAGGDEQYV.

CDR3 residues: CASSQDWLADEQFF. The CDR3 bases are TGCGCCAGCAGCCAAGACTGGCTAGCCGATGAGCAGTTCTTC. The J gene is TRBJ2-1, the V gene TRBV4-3, with D perhaps matching TRBD2 (5 bases). Trimming removed 0 bases at V and 8 bases at J, with 11 bases between. The CDR3 loop spans 14 amino acids. Germline CDR1 and CDR2: LGHNA and YSLEER.

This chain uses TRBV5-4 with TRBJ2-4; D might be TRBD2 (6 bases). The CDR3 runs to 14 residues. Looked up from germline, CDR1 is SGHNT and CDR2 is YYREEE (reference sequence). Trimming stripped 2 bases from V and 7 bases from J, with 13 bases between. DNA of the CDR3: TGTGCCAGCAGCTTCCACACCGGGGGTAACATTCAGTACTTC. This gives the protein CASSFHTGGNIQYF.

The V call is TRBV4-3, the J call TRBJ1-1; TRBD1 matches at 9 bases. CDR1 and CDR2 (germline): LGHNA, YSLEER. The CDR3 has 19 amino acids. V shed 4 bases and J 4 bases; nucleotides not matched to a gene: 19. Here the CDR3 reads CASSRQVRQGVGFGTEAFF. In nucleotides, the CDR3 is TGCGCCAGCAGCCGACAGGTTCGACAGGGGGTAGGCTTTGGCACTGAAGCTTTCTTT.

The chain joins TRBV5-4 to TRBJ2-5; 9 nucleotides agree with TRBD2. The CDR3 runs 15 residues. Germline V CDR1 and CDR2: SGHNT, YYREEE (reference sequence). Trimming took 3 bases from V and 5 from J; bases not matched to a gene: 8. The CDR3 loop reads CASSSYSGSGETQYF. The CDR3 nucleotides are TGTGCCAGCAGCTCTTATAGCGGGAGTGGTGAGACCCAGTACTTC.

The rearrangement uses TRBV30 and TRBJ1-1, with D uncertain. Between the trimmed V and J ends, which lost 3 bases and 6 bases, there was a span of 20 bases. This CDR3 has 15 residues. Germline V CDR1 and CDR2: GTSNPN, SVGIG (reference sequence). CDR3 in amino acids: CAWSPWMGVRPEAFF. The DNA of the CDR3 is TGTGCCTGGAGCCCGTGGATGGGAGTTCGCCCTGAAGCTTTCTTT.

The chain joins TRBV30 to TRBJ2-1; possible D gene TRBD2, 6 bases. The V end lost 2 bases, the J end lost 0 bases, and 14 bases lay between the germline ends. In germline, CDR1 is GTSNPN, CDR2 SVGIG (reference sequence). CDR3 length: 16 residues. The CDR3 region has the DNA TGTGCCTGGAGTAAGCGGTTAGCGGACTCCTACAATGAGCAGTTCTTC. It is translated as CAWSKRLADSYNEQFF.

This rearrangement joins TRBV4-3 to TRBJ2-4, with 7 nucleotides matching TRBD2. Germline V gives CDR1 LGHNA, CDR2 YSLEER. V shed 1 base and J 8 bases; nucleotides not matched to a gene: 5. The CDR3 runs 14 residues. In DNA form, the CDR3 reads TGCGCCAGCAGCCAAGGGTCTAGCGGTCACATTCAGTACTTC. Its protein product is CASSQGSSGHIQYF.

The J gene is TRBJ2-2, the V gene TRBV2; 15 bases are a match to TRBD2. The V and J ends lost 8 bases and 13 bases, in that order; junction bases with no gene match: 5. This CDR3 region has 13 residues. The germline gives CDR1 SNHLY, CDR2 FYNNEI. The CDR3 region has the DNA TGTGCCAGCGGGACTAGCGGGAGGTCGGCGCTGTTTTTT. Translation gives CASGTSGRSALFF.

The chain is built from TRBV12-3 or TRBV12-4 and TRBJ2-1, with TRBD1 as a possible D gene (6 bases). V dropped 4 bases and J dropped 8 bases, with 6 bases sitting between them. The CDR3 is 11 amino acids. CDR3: CASSSGDEQFF. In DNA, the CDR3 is TGTGCCAGCAGTTCAGGGGATGAGCAGTTCTTC.

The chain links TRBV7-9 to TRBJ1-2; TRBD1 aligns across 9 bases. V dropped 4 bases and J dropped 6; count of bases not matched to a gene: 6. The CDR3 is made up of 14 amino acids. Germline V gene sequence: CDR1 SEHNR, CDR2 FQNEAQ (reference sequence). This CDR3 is CASSSARDRDGYTF. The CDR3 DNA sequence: TGTGCCAGCAGCTCAGCCCGGGACAGGGATGGCTACACCTTC.

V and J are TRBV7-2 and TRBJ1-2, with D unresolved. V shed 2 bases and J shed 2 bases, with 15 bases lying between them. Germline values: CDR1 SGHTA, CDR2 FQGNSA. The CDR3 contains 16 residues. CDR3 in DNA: TGTGCCAGCAGCTTAATGAGAGCCGTGGGCAACTATGGCTACACCTTC. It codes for CASSLMRAVGNYGYTF.